This T cell receptor beta chain is from a study of blood T cell repertoires in COVID-19. Study-wide context: The samples span acute and convalescent COVID-19 from the United States, Italy and Spain. T cells, B-cell-depleted T cells, or PBMCs provided the cDNA or gDNA that served as material.

The germline V gene has CDR1 SGHRS and CDR2 YFSETQ. V was pared by 3 bases and J by 1 base, with 9 bases between. The CDR3 sequence is 14 residues long. Per the study methods: From reference gene primer amplification, estimates of nucleated cell counts were derived. Sequencing used immunoSEQ multiplex PCR; TCRdb keeps in-frame clones, though not all of them. V and J calls plus clone size are reproduced from that table; the DNA served to infer D and trimming. The table shows a few hundred thousand clones, with roughly nine tenths occurring only once. Membership in each cohort depended on participant-reported clinical history.

The receptor comes from a woman aged 25 to 45 who had recovered from COVID-19. The sample was PBMCs or T cells enriched from blood (not recorded which). The chain links TRBV5-1 to TRBJ2-3, with a tentative D call TRBD2 (6 bases). This CDR3 reads CASSSLAGTDTQYF. For the CDR3, the DNA is TGCGCCAGCAGCTCGTTAGCGGGCACAGATACGCAGTATTTT.